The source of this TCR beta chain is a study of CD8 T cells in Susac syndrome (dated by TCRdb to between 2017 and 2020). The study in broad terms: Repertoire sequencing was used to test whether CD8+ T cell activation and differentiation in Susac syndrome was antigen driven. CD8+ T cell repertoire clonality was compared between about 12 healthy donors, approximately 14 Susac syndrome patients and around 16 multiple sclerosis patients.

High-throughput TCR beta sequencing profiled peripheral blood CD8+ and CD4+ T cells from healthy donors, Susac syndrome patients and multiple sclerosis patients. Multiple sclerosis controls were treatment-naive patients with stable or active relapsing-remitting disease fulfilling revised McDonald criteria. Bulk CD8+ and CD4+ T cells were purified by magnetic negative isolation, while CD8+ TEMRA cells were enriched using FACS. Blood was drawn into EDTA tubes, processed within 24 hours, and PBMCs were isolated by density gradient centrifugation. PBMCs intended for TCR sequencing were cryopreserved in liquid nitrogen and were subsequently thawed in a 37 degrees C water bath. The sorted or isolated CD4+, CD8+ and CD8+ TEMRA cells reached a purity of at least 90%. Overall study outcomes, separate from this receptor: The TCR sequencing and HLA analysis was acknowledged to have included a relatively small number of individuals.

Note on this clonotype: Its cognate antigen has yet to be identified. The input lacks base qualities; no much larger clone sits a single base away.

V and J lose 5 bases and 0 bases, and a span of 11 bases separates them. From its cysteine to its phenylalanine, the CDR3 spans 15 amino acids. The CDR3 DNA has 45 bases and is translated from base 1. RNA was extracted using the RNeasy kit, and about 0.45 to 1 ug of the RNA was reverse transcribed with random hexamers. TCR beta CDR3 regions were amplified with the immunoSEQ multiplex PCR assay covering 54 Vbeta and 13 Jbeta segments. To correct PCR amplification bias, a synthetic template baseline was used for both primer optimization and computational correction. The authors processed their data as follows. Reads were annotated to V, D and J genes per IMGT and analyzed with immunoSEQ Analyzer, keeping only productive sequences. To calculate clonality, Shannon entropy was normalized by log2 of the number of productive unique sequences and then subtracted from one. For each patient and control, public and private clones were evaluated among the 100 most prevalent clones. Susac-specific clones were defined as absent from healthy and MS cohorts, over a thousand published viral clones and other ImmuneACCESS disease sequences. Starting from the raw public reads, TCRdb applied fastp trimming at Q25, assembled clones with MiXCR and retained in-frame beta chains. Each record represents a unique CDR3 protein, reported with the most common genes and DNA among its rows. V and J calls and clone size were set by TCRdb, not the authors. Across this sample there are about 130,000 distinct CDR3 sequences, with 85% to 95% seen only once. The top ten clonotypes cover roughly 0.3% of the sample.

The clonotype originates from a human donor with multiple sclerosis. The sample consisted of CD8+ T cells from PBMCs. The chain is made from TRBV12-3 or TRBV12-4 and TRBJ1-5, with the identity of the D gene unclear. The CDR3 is CASSLTPYSNQPQHF. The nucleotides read TGTGCCAGCAGTCTCACCCCATATAGCAATCAGCCCCAGCATTTT.